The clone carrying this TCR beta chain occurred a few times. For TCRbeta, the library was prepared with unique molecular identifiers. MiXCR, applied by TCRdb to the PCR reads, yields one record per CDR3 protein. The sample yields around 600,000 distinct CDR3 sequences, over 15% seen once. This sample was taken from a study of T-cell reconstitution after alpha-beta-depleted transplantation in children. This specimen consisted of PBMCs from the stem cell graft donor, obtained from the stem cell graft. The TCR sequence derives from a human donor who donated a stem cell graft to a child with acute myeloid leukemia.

Here the CDR3 DNA reads TGTGCCAGCAGCTTCCGTCGGGGGCACACTGAAGCTTTCTTT. Translating it yields CASSFRRGHTEAFF. The V and J genes are TRBV7-2 and TRBJ1-1, with D possibly being TRBD1 (6 bases). Germline CDR1 is SGHTA and CDR2 is FQGNSA. The V gene lost 3 bases and the J gene lost 3 bases, with 11 bases spanning the gap. The CDR3 is 14 residues long. Combining the CDR3 with reference TRBV7-2 and TRBJ1-1 gives the whole variable domain GAGVSQSPSNKVTEKGKDVELRCDPISGHTALYWYRQSLGQGLEFLIYFQGNSAPDKSGLPSDRFSAERTGGSVSTLTIQRTQQEDSAVYLCASSFRRGHTEAFFGQGTRLTVV.